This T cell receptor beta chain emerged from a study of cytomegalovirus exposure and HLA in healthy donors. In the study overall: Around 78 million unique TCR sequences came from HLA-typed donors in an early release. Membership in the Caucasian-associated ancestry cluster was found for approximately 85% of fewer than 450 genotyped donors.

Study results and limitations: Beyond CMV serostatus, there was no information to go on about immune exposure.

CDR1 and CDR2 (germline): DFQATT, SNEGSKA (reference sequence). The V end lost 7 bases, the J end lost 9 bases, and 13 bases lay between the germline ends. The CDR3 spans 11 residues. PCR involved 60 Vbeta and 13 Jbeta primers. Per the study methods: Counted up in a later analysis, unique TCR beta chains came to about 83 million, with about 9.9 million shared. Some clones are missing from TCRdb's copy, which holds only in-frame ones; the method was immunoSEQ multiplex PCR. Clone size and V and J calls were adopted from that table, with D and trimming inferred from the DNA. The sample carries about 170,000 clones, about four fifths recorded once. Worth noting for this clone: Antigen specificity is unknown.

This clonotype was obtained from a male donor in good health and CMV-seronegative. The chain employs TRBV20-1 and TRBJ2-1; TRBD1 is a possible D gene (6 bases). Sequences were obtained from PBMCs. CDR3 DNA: TGCAGTGAGCAGGGGATGAGTGAGCAGTTCTTC. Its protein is CSEQGMSEQFF.